Each of the 24 T cell receptor beta chains below was sequenced from the same sample in a study of blood T cells in healthy people across ages. Sample-barcoded 5' priming and a J-beta primer mix drove a second PCR of about 6 to 12 cycles. In TCRdb, the 5' RACE reads were re-called with MiXCR into one record per CDR3 protein. The table shows 650,000 to 800,000 distinct CDR3 sequences, with roughly 44% occurring only once. The source material was blood. The receptors derive from a man in his sixties in good health.

This clonotype has only a few counts. This sequence joins TRBV9 and TRBJ1-2; weak D call: TRBD1 (5 bases). The CDR3 has 13 amino acids. The V gene lost 6 bases and the J gene lost 3 bases, with 12 bases spanning the gap. Germline CDR1 is SGDLS and CDR2 is YYNGEE. CDR3 sequence (DNA): TGTGCCAGCACCGGGACGGGGGACTATGGCTACACCTTC. Amino acids: CASTGTGDYGYTF.

This clonotype appeared a few times. This chain links TRBV29-1 with TRBJ2-5; 8 bases align to TRBD1. CDR3 length equals 13 residues. The germline gives CDR1 SQVTM, CDR2 ANQGSEA. Germline trimming cut 7 bases from V and 11 bases from J; bases unmatched to any gene: 15. The CDR3 bases are TGCAGCGGGGGAGGACAGGGTGACAATGAGCAGTACTTC. Protein: CSGGGQGDNEQYF.

In this sample, this clonotype turned up a few times. The gene calls are TRBV4-3 and TRBJ2-1, with D perhaps matching TRBD1 (6 bases). There are 15 residues in the CDR3. Trimming removed 2 bases from V and 8 bases from J, with 16 bases in between. Germline V gene sequence: CDR1 LGHNA, CDR2 YSLEER. The CDR3 DNA reads as TGCGCCAGCAGCCAAACAGGGAGTGGGGTTGATGAGCAGTTCTTC. Translated: CASSQTGSGVDEQFF.

V is TRBV29-1 and J is TRBJ2-5; TRBD1 matches at 7 bases. V was pared by 4 bases and J by 4 bases, with 9 bases of the junction left unmatched. Germline V lookup: CDR1 SQVTM, CDR2 ANQGSEA. This CDR3 has 14 residues. CDR3 protein: CSVGRPRGPETQYF. For the CDR3, the DNA is TGCAGCGTTGGCCGGCCGAGGGGGCCAGAGACCCAGTACTTC.

The chain has TRBV29-1 and TRBJ2-7; TRBD1 is a possible D gene (6 bases). This CDR3 region has 14 residues. Germline assignment: CDR1 SQVTM and CDR2 ANQGSEA. The V end was cut by 1 base, the J end by 4 bases, with 14 bases between. For the CDR3, the DNA is TGCAGCGTTGAAGTATGGGGACAAGTATACGAGCAGTACTTC. Residues: CSVEVWGQVYEQYF.

The rearrangement joins TRBV6-1 to TRBJ2-7; D gene uncertain. Germline V gives CDR1 MNHNS, CDR2 SASEGT. Trimming took off 1 base at V and 3 bases at J, with 10 bases between the two ends. The CDR3 is 14 amino acids. CDR3 amino acids: CASSEGAADYEQYF. The DNA of the CDR3 is TGTGCCAGCAGTGAAGGAGCTGCCGACTACGAGCAGTACTTC.

The table lists this clonotype with a few counts. The chain employs TRBV13 and TRBJ1-2; 12 nucleotides line up with TRBD1. Trimming removed 6 bases from V and 6 bases from J; junction bases left unmatched: 11. Germline V CDR1 and CDR2: PRHDT, FYEKMQ (reference sequence). The CDR3 loop spans 16 amino acids. This chain's CDR3 is CASSSGTGGGSDGYTF. The CDR3 DNA is TGTGCCAGCAGTTCTGGGACAGGGGGCGGTTCCGATGGCTACACCTTC.

On this clonotype: The conserved phenylalanine or tryptophan is not found at the CDR3 terminus, so this likely reflects a read error. The V and J genes are TRBV4-3 and TRBJ2-7; D gene uncertain. The CDR3 covers 15 residues. V lost 0 bases and J lost 0, with 9 bases in between. Germline V lookup: CDR1 LGHNA, CDR2 YSLEER. The CDR3 DNA sequence: TGCGCCAGCAGCCAAGATCAGATGCCCTCCTACGAGCAGTACTTA. Translation: CASSQDQMPSYEQYL.

This clonotype has a count of ten or more. The gene calls are TRBV27 and TRBJ2-7, with 10 bases matching TRBD1. This CDR3 has 14 residues. Germline CDR1 and CDR2: MNHEY and SMNVEV (reference sequence). The ends lost 4 bases at V and 3 bases at J; junction bases unmatched: 3. The CDR3 is CASSYGQGGYEQYF. CDR3 in DNA: TGTGCCAGCAGTTATGGACAGGGGGGCTACGAGCAGTACTTC.

The rearrangement links TRBV10-3 to TRBJ2-2; 8 nucleotides align to TRBD1. Per germline, CDR1 ENHRY and CDR2 SYGVKD. The V gene end was trimmed by 2 bases and the J gene end by 5 bases; junction bases not matched to a gene: 4. The CDR3 contains 15 residues. The CDR3 region is CAISEGQGGTGELFF. As DNA, the CDR3 is TGTGCCATCAGTGAGGGACAGGGTGGGACCGGGGAGCTGTTTTTT.

The chain couples TRBV3-1 to TRBJ2-7, with a possible D match to TRBD2 (5 bases). In germline, CDR1 is LGHDT, CDR2 YNNKEL (reference sequence). Trimming cost V 1 base and J 6 bases, with 7 bases left between them. The CDR3 sequence is 12 residues long. CDR3 sequence reads: CASSQVEGEQYF. As DNA, the CDR3 is TGTGCCAGCAGCCAAGTTGAGGGCGAGCAGTACTTC.

The chain has TRBV27 and TRBJ2-1; a possible D gene is TRBD2 (5 bases). Trimming shortened V by 2 bases and J by 6 bases, and 20 bases separated the two germline ends. This CDR3 spans 17 amino acids. The V gene's germline CDR1 is MNHEY and CDR2 SMNVEV (reference sequence). CDR3 residues: CASSLEAVRPLINEQFF. CDR3 in DNA: TGTGCCAGCAGTTTAGAAGCGGTTCGGCCACTCATCAATGAGCAGTTCTTC.

This chain joins TRBV6-6 and TRBJ1-2, with 7 bases aligning to TRBD1. CDR1 and CDR2 from the germline V gene are MNHNY and SVGAGI (reference sequence). The trim removed 2 bases at V and 6 bases at J, leaving 12 bases unmatched. CDR3 size: 16 residues. CDR3 amino acids: CASSYSTGWDSDGYTF. CDR3 in DNA: TGTGCCAGCAGTTACAGTACCGGATGGGACAGCGATGGCTACACCTTC.

CDR3 loop: CASSLGRSYPYGYTF. The CDR3 region has the DNA TGTGCCAGCAGCTTAGGACGCTCCTATCCTTATGGCTACACCTTC. The chain joins TRBV11-2 to TRBJ1-2, with D uncertain. CDR1 and CDR2 from the germline V gene are SGHAT and FQNNGV. Trimming took off 1 base at V and 5 bases at J, with 14 bases between the two ends. The CDR3 runs 15 residues.

This clonotype was detected only a few times. One end of the junction varies from germline; a read error may be responsible. This CDR3 is CASSPRTGGPDTEAFF. The CDR3 coding sequence is TGTGCCAGTAGCCCACGGACAGGGGGCCCGGACACTGAAGCTTTCTTT. The chain uses TRBV4-2 and TRBJ1-1; 11 bases are shared with TRBD1. This CDR3 has 16 amino acids. CDR1 and CDR2 (germline): LGHNA, YNFKEQ.

The rearrangement uses TRBV20-1 and TRBJ1-1, with D uncertain. This CDR3 has 13 amino acids. V was shortened by 3 bases and J by 1 base, with 9 bases between the two germline ends. Germline values: CDR1 DFQATT, CDR2 SNEGSKA (reference sequence). This CDR3 is CSASGDTNTEAFF. CDR3 DNA: TGCAGTGCTAGCGGGGATACGAACACTGAAGCTTTCTTT.

This clonotype was observed a handful of times. The rearrangement uses TRBV15 and TRBJ1-5, with 7 bases lining up with TRBD1. The CDR3 is 14 amino acids. Germline CDR1 and CDR2: LNHNV and YYDKDF (reference sequence). V was pared by 2 bases and J by 2 bases, with 0 bases of the junction left unmatched. The CDR3 sequence: CATSRQGGNQPQHF. In nucleotides, the CDR3 is TGTGCCACCAGCAGACAGGGGGGCAATCAGCCCCAGCATTTT.

The chain uses TRBV5-1 and TRBJ2-4; D is undetermined. The DNA end is more similar to TRBJ2-7, so the J call may be wrong. Germline-derived CDR1 and CDR2 are SGHRS and YFSETQ. CDR3 size: 16 residues. CDR3: CASSLGKSLHYYEQYF. CDR3 sequence (DNA): TGCGCCAGCAGCTTGGGGAAAAGTCTTCACTACTACGAGCAGTACTTC.

The V and J genes are TRBV2 and TRBJ2-1; weak D call: TRBD1 (6 bases). This CDR3 has 15 amino acids. Trimming took 3 bases from V and 3 from J, leaving 12 bases between them. Germline CDR1 is SNHLY and CDR2 is FYNNEI. CDR3 loop: CASSDNRGGYNEQFF. Here the CDR3 DNA reads TGTGCCAGCAGTGATAACAGAGGGGGCTACAATGAGCAGTTCTTC.

In DNA form, the CDR3 reads TGTGCCAGCAGGGAGGACGGCGCCTATAATTCACCCCTCCACTTT. Its translation is CASREDGAYNSPLHF. This chain connects TRBV6-5 to TRBJ1-6; D unresolved. Germline CDR1 reads MNHEY; CDR2 reads SVGAGI. V was trimmed by 6 bases and J by 2 bases, leaving 11 bases between them. This CDR3 has 15 residues.

V usage is TRBV6-2 or TRBV6-3 and J usage is TRBJ1-2; no definite D call. This CDR3 region has 13 residues. Trimming left V 2 bases short and J 7 bases short, with 11 bases between. The germline gives CDR1 MNHEY, CDR2 SVGEGT. CDR3 sequence reads: CASSYGSGSGYTF. DNA of the CDR3: TGTGCCAGCAGTTACGGCTCCGGGTCTGGCTACACCTTC.

This clonotype was counted once. The CDR3 coding sequence is TGCAGTGCTCAGTGGTTCAGAGAAGCTTTCTTT. Protein: CSAQWFREAFF. The rearrangement uses TRBV20-1 and TRBJ1-1; the D is unclear. The CDR3 is made up of 11 amino acids. Looked up from germline, CDR1 is DFQATT and CDR2 is SNEGSKA (reference sequence). The V and J ends lost 5 bases and 8 bases respectively, with 12 bases between them.

CDR3 in DNA: TGCAGTGCTAGGGCCTGGGACCGCAGCTCCTATAATTCACCCCTCCACTTT. This codes for CSARAWDRSSYNSPLHF. The chain links TRBV20-1 to TRBJ1-6; weak D call: TRBD1 (5 bases). Looked up from germline, CDR1 is DFQATT and CDR2 is SNEGSKA (reference sequence). The CDR3 is 17 amino acids. V dropped 3 bases and J dropped 0 bases, with 15 bases sitting between them.

This clonotype turned up a few times. The gene calls are TRBV9 and TRBJ2-1, with a tentative D call TRBD1 (6 bases). V lost 0 bases and J 4 bases, leaving 14 bases between the germline ends. In germline, CDR1 is SGDLS, CDR2 YYNGEE. The CDR3 is 16 amino acids. CDR3 in DNA: TGTGCCAGCAGCGTAGAAGGGACACGGCTTTACAATGAGCAGTTCTTC. The encoded protein is CASSVEGTRLYNEQFF.